This T cell receptor beta chain was captured in a study of T cell changes during pregnancy in multiple sclerosis (dated by TCRdb to the late 2010s). Broadly, across the study: Changes in the T cell repertoire over the course of pregnancy were examined in this study in women with multiple sclerosis.

The library was made by the immunoSEQ multiplex PCR assay. Here the immuneACCESS table is served through TCRdb, limited to in-frame sequences with V and J called. Missing clones are a known gap in these copies; in checked studies unresolved V genes cover under half, and the rest lacks a known reason. Counted in this sample were fewer than 25,000 clones; approximately 86% of them appeared once. The top ten clones comprise approximately 0.98% of the sample. V is cut back by 5 bases and J by 5 bases, with 12 bases in the junction unmatched. CDR1 SGDLS and CDR2 YYNGEE were looked up in the germline V gene. The CDR3 goes from the cysteine to the phenylalanine over 15 residues. Only the CDR3 DNA stays, 45 bases, in frame from base 1. Remarks on this clone: Its recognized antigen is unknown. No clone much larger than this one lies a single base away; base qualities are absent.

In this chain, TRBV9 is recombined with TRBJ2-7; TRBD1 aligns with 8 central bases. Here the sequenced sample was CD4+ T cells from peripheral blood mononuclear cells, taken in the second trimester of pregnancy. The sequence came from a female donor in good health, enrolled as a control in a pregnancy study. The bases read TGTGCCAGCAGTCTGTTAGGGCAGGGGGCCGACGAGCAGTACTTC. Translated, this is CASSLLGQGADEQYF.